There are many counts of the clone carrying this TCR beta chain. What it binds is unknown. V lost 0 bases to trimming and J lost 10 bases, with 12 bases between them. From germline, CDR1 is SGHDT and CDR2 YYEEEE. This CDR3 contains 13 residues. Unique molecular identifiers were present on the cDNA, which also gained a universal primer site by template switching. TCRdb used MiXCR to reprocess the 5' RACE reads, holding one entry per CDR3 protein. The top ten clones hold around 2% of a sample with approximately 700,000 distinct CDR3 sequences, 5.5% to 7.5% of them seen once. This sample is drawn from a study of identical twins. General study points: Because invariant MAIT and iNKT cells could be present, zero-insertion analyses could be partly confounded. Researchers reported excess low generation probability among twin-shared out-of-frame alpha sequences. Models underestimated how often monozygotic twins shared out-of-frame TCR alpha.

V is TRBV5-6 and J is TRBJ2-3, with D perhaps assigned TRBD1 or TRBD2 (5 bases each). This clonotype was obtained from a man aged 18 to 30 in good health. The sequenced material came from naive T cells sorted from blood. CDR3 amino acids: CASSLGGRQSQYF. The CDR3 nucleotides read TGTGCCAGCAGCTTGGGAGGGCGACAGTCGCAGTATTTT. The variable domain in full, completed from reference TRBV5-6 and TRBJ2-3, reads DAGVTQSPTHLIKTRGQQVTLRCSPKSGHDTVSWYQQALGQGPQFIFQYYEEEERQRGNFPDRFSGHQFPNYSSELNVNALLLGDSALYLCASSLGGRQSQYFGPGTRLTVL.